This TCR beta chain was identified during a study of shared clonotypes between healthy human individuals. The V and J ends lost 6 bases and 8 bases respectively, with 11 bases between them. Germline loops: CDR1 SNHLY, CDR2 FYNNEI. The CDR3 spans 12 residues. Roughly 200 ng DNA, 30,000 or so T cell genomes, went into each sorted-subset replicate PCR. Assay: immunoSEQ multiplex PCR; the TCRdb copy retains only in-frame clones and omits some. Of around 2.1 million clones in the sample, approximately 94% were seen once. The chain joins TRBV2 to TRBJ2-1, with D maybe TRBD2 (5 bases). The specimen was naive CD4+ T cells sorted from blood. The subset is: CD45RA+ positively selected. The TCR comes from a man younger than 35 in good health. The CDR3 spells CASSEGRDEQFF. The CDR3 DNA follows: TGTGCCAGCAGCGAGGGTAGGGATGAGCAGTTCTTC. Looking up the rest from reference TRBV2 and TRBJ2-1 gives the full variable domain: EPEVTQTPSHQVTQMGQEVILRCVPISNHLYFYWYRQILGQKVEFLVSFYNNEISEKSEIFDDQFSVERPDGSNFTLKIRSTKLEDSAMYFCASSEGRDEQFFGPGTRLTVL.